This TCR beta chain was identified during a study of T-cell memory formation after mild COVID-19. Study observations and caveats: Of the contracting clones, CD4+ ones lay mainly in CM and EM, and CD8+ ones in EMRA. Pre-infection memory harbored some responding clones, suggesting cross-reactive memory joined. Clones that contracted from day 15 to 85 were balanced CD4/CD8, while later expanders leaned CD4+.

Germline CDR1 is MNHEY and CDR2 is SVGAGI. Trimming pared 8 bases from V and 3 bases from J, leaving 20 bases between. This CDR3 is 15 amino acids long. As to this clonotype: The antigen is not known.

From 5'RACE with constant-segment primers came TCR alpha and TCR beta cDNA libraries that carried sample barcodes and UMIs. TCRdb re-derived calls from the 5' RACE reads in MiXCR, one entry per CDR3 protein. Counted here are a few hundred thousand distinct CDR3 sequences, around 27% occurring once; the ten biggest clones make up 9.5% to 15%. Input material: PBMCs or a T cell subset sorted from them (not recorded which). The chain couples TRBV6-5 to TRBJ2-7, with a possible D match to TRBD2 (6 bases). The sequence came from an adult woman who had mild COVID-19 (a few samples of this study predate the infection). Cell type and time point are not known. The CDR3 bases are TGTGCCAGCGCCGACCCCCGGGGAGGCCACTACGAGCAGTACTTC. This translates into CASADPRGGHYEQYF.